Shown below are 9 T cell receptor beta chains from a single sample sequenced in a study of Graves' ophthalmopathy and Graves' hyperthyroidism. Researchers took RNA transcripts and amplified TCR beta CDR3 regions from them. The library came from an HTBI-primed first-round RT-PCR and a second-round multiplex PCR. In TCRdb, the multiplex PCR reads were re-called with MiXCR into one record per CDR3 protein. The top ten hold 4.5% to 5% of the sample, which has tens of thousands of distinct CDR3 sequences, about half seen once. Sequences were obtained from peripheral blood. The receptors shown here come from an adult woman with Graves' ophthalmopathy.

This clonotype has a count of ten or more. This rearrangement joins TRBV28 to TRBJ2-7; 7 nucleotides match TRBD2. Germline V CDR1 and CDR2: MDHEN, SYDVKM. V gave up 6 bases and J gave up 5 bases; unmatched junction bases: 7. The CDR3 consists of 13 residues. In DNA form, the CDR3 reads TGTGCCAGCAGGCTGGGTGGGGGGGACGAGCAGTACTTC. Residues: CASRLGGGDEQYF.

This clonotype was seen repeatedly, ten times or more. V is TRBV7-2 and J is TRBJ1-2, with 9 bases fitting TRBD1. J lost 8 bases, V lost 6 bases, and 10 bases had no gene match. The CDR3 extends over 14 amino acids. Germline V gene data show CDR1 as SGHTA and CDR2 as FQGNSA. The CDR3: CASSPDRGAGGYTF. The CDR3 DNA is TGTGCCAGCAGTCCGGACAGGGGAGCAGGCGGCTACACCTTC.

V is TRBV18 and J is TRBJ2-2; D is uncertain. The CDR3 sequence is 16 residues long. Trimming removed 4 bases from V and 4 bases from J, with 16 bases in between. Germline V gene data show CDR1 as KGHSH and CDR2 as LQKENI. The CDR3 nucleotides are TGTGCCAGCTCACGTGTGTTCTCGCCCTCCACCGGGGAGCTGTTTTTT. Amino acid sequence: CASSRVFSPSTGELFF.

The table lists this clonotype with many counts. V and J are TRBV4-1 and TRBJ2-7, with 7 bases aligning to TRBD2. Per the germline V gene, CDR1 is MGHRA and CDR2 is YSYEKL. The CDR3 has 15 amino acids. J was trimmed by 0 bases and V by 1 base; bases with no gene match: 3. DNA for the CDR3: TGCGCCAGCAGCCAAGGAGCGGGGACCTCCTACGAGCAGTACTTC. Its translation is CASSQGAGTSYEQYF.

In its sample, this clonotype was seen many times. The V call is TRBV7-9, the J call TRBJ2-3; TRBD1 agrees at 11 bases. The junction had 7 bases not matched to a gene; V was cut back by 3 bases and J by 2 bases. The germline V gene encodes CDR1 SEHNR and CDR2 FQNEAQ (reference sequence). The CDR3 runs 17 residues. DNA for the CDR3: TGTGCCAGCAGCTTGGCGGGGACAGGGGGGACCACAGATACGCAGTATTTT. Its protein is CASSLAGTGGTTDTQYF.

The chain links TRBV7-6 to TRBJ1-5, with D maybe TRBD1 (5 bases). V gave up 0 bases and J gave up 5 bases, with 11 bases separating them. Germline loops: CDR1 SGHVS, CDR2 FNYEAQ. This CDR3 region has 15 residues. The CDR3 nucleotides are TGTGCCAGCAGCTTAGCAGGGGAAAGAGATCAGCCCCAGCATTTT. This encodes CASSLAGERDQPQHF.

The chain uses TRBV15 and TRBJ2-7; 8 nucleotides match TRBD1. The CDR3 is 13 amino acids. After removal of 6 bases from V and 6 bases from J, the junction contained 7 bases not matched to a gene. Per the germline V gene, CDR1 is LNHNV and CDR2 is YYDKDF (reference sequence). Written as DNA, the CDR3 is TGTGCCACCAGGGCGCGGACAGGGTTCGAGCAGTACTTC. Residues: CATRARTGFEQYF.

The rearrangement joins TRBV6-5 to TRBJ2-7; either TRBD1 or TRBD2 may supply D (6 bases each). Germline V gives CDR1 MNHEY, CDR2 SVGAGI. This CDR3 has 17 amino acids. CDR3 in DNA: TGTGCCAGCAGGGATCCGGGGGCGCCGATCAACACCGGGGAGCTGTACGTC. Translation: CASRDPGAPINTGELYV.

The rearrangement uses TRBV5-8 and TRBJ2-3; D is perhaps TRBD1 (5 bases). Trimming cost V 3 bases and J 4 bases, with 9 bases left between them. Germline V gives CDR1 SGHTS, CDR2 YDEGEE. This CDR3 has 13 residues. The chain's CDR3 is CASSSQGADTQYF. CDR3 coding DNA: TGTGCCAGCAGCTCGCAGGGCGCAGATACGCAGTATTTT.